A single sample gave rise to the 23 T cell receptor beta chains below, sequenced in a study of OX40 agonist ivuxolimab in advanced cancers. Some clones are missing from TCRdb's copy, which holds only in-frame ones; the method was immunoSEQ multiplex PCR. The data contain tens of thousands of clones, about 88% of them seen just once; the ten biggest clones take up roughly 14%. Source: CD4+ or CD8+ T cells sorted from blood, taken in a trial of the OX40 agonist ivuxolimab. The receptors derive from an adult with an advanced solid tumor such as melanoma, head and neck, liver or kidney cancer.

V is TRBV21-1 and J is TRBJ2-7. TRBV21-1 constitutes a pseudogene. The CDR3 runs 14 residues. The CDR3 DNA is TGTGCCAGCAGCAAAGGGAATTGTAGCTACGAGCAGTACTTC. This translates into CASSKGNCSYEQYF.

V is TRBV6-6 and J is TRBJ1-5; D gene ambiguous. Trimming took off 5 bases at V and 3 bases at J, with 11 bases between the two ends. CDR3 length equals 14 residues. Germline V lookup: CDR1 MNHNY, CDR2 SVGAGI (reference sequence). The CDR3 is CASSQDMVNQPQHF. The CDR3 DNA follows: TGTGCCAGCAGTCAAGACATGGTCAATCAGCCCCAGCATTTT.

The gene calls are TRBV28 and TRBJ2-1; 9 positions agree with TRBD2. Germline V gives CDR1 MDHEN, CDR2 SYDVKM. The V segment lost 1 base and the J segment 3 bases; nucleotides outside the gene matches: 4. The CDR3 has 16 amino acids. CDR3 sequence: CASSLFAGGSYNEQFF. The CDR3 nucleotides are TGTGCCAGCAGTTTATTCGCGGGAGGGAGCTACAATGAGCAGTTCTTC.

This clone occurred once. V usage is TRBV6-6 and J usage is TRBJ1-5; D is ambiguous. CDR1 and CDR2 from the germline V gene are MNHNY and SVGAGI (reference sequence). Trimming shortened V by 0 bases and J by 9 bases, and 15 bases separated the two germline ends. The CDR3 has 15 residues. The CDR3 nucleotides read TGTGCCAGCAGTTACTCGTTCTTGGGAGAGGGGCCCCAGCATTTT. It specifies CASSYSFLGEGPQHF.

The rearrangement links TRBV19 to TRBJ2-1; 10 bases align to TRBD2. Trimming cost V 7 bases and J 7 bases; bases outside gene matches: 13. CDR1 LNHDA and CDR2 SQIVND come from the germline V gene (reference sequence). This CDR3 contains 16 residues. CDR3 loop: CASTPGSGRAGNEQFF. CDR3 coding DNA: TGTGCCAGTACCCCAGGGAGCGGGAGGGCCGGGAATGAGCAGTTCTTC.

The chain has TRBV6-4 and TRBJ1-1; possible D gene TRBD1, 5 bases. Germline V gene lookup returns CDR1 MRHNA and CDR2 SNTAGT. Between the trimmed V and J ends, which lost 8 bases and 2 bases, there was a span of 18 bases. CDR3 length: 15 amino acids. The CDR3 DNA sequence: TGTGCCAGCCGGTTTACCGGGACGGCAAACACTGAAGCTTTCTTT. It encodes CASRFTGTANTEAFF.

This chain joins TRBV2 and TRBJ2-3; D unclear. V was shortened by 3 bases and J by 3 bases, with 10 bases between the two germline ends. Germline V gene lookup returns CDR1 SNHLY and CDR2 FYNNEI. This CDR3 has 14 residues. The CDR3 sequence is CASSENRITDTQYF. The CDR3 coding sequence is TGTGCCAGCAGTGAGAACAGAATTACAGATACGCAGTATTTT.

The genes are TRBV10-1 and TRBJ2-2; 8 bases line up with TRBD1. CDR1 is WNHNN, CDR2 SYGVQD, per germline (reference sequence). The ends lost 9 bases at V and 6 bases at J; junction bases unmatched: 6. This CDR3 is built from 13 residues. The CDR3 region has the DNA TGCGCCAGTACCCAGGGGGCTGCCGGGGAGCTGTTTTTT. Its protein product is CASTQGAAGELFF.

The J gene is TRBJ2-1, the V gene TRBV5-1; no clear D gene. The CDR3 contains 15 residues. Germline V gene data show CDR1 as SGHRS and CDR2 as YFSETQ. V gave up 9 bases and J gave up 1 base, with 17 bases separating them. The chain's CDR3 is CATSFLPLSYNEQFF. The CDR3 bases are TGCGCCACCTCGTTCCTCCCACTATCCTACAATGAGCAGTTCTTC.

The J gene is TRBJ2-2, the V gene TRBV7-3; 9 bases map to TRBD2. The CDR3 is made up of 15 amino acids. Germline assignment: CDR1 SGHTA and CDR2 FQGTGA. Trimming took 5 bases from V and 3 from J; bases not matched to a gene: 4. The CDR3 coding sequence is TGTGCCAGCAGCCCGACTAGCGGCCACACCGGGGAGCTGTTTTTT. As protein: CASSPTSGHTGELFF.

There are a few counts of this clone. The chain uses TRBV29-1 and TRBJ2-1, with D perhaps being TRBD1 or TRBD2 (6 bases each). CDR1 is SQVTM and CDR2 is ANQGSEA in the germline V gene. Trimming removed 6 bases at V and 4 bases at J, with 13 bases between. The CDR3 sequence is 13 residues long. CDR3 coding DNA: TGCAGCGTCTCCGGGGGCGCGTACAATGAGCAGTTCTTC. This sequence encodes CSVSGGAYNEQFF.

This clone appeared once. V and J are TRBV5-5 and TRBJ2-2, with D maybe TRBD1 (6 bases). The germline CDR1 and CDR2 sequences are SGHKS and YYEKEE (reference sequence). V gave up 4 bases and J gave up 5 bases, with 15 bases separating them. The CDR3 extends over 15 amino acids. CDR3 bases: TGTGCCAGCAGCCTAAGGGACACGCCTACCGGGGAGCTGTTTTTT. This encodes CASSLRDTPTGELFF.

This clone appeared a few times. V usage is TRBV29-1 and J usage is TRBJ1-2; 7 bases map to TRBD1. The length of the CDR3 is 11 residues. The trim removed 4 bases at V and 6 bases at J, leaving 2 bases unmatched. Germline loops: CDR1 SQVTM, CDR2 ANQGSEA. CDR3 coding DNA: TGCAGCGTTGCTACAGGGGATGGCTACACCTTC. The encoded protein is CSVATGDGYTF. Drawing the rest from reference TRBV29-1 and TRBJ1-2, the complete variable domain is SAVISQKPSRDICQRGTSLTIQCQVDSQVTMMFWYRQQPGQSLTLIATANQGSEATYESGFVIDKFPISRPNLTFSTLTVSNMSPEDSSIYLCSVATGDGYTFGSGTRLTVV.

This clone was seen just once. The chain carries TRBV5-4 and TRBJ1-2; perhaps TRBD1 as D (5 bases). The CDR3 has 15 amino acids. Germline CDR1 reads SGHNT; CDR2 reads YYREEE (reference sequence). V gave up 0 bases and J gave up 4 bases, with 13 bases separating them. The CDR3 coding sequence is TGTGCCAGCAGCTTGGGTGGGGCTCGGTCCTATGGCTACACCTTC. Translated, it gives CASSLGGARSYGYTF.

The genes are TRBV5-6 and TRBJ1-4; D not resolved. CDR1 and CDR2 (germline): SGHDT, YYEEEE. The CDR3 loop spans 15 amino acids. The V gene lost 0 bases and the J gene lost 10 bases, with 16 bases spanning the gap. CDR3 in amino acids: CASSLGSSRRGKLFF. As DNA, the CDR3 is TGTGCCAGCAGCTTGGGGTCCTCCAGGAGAGGAAAACTGTTTTTT.

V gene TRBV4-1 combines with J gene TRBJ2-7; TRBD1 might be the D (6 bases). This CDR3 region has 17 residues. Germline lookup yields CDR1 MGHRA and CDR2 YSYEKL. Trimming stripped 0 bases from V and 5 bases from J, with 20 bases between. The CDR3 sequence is CASSQDPSGTTYHEQYF. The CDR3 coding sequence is TGCGCCAGCAGCCAAGACCCCTCCGGGACAACTTACCACGAGCAGTACTTC.

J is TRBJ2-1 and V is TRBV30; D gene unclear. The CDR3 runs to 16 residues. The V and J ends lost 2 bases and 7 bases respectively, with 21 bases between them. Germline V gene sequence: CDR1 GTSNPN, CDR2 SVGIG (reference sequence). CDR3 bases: TGTGCCTGGAGTCTCGTACTCGGATCCGTTAGGAATGAGCAGTTCTTC. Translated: CAWSLVLGSVRNEQFF.

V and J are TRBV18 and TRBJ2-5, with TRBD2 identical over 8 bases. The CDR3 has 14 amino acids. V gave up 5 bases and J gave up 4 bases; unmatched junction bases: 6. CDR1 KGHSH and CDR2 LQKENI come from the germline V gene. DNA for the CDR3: TGTGCCAGCTCAAGAGCGGGAGCAGGAGAGACCCAGTACTTC. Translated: CASSRAGAGETQYF. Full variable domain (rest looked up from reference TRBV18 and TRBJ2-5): NAGVMQNPRHLVRRRGQEARLRCSPMKGHSHVYWYRQLPEEGLKFMVYLQKENIIDESGMPKERFSAEFPKEGPSILRIQQVVRGDSAAYFCASSRAGAGETQYFGPGTRLLVL.

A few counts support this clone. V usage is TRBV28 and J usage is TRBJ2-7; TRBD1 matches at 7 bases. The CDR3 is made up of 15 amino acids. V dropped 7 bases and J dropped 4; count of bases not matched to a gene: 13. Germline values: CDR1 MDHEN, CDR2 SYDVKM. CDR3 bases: TGTGCCAGCAATTCAAGGACAGGCCGTTTGTACGAGCAGTACTTC. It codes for CASNSRTGRLYEQYF.

The CDR3 loop is CATSRDRSLLEGEQYF. CDR3 nucleotide sequence: TGTGCCACCAGCAGAGATAGGAGCCTGCTGGAGGGAGAGCAGTACTTC. J is TRBJ2-7 and V is TRBV15; possibly TRBD2 for D (6 bases). With 0 bases removed from V and 7 bases from J, the gap between germline ends came to 19 bases. Per germline, CDR1 LNHNV and CDR2 YYDKDF (reference sequence). This CDR3 has 16 residues.

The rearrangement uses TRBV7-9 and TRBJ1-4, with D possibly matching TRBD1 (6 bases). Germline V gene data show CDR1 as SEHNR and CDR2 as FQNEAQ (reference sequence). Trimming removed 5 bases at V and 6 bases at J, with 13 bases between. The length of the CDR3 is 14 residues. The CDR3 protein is CASSETGAYEKLFF. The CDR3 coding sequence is TGTGCCAGCAGCGAGACGGGGGCATATGAAAAACTGTTTTTT.

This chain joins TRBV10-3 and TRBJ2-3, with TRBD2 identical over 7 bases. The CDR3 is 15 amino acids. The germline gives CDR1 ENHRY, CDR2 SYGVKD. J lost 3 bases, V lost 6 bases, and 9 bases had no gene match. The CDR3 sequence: CAIRASSGFTDTQYF. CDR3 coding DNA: TGTGCCATCAGGGCTTCTAGCGGCTTTACAGATACGCAGTATTTT.

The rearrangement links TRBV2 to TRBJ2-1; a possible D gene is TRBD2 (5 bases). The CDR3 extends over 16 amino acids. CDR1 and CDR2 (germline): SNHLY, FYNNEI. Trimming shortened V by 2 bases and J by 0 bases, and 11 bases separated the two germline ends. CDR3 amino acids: CASSELRGFSYNEQFF. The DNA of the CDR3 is TGTGCCAGCAGTGAACTCCGCGGGTTCTCCTACAATGAGCAGTTCTTC.